This entry is about one T cell receptor (beta chain). Its antigen is currently unknown. Trimming removed 4 bases from V and 0 bases from J, with 12 bases in between. This CDR3 contains 15 residues. The V gene's germline CDR1 is MGHDK and CDR2 SYGVNS. The treatment is: roughly 11-day PBMC culture with coronavirus spike peptide pools or control peptides (ViraFEST assay). US Alpha, Beta and Delta variants postdated the positive PCR dates, which ran from March to December 2020. The Oncomine TCR Beta short-read assay was applied to DNA of cultured CD4+ T cells. Researchers extracted genomic DNA from CD4+ T cells that had been cultured. TCRdb analysed the PCR reads with MiXCR anew, one entry per CDR3 protein. The sample includes around 15,000 distinct CDR3 sequences, over 60% of them seen just once. The data derive from a study of vaccination and CD4 T cells after COVID-19. The wider study: The convalescents were made up of six males and four females, two of whom were Hispanic. The authors exposed cells to overlapping spike peptides derived from SARS-CoV-2, HCoV-NL63, HCoV-OC43 and HCoV-229E.

The chain couples TRBV25-1 to TRBJ1-1; tentatively, D is TRBD1 (5 bases). The sequencing input was CD4+ T cells from blood, cultured in vitro. This receptor was identified in a human donor who had recovered from COVID-19. CDR3 nucleotide sequence: TGTGCCAGCAGTGGTAATTACAGGCTGAACACTGAAGCTTTCTTT. Protein: CASSGNYRLNTEAFF.